A single sample gave rise to the 3 T cell receptor beta chains below, sequenced in a study of cytomegalovirus exposure and HLA in healthy donors (TCRdb year 2017). The method behind the library was the immunoSEQ multiplex PCR assay. In TCRdb, the immuneACCESS table is reduced to in-frame sequences with V and J assigned. These tables do not hold every clone; where another copy was compared, an unresolved V gene accounts for under half, and the others remain unexplained. In all, the sample holds about 240,000 clones, and approximately 84% of those were seen once. The ten biggest clones cover 0.95% to 1.5% of the sample. The sequencing sample was made of PBMCs. Receptors originate from a woman aged 30 to 39 in good health and CMV-seropositive.

This rearrangement joins TRBV9 to TRBJ2-1; 10 bases agree with TRBD2. CDR3 length: 16 amino acids. Germline CDR1 and CDR2: SGDLS and YYNGEE. Losses at the gene ends were 0 bases for V and 3 bases for J; bases not matched to a gene: 3. In nucleotides, the CDR3 is TGTGCCAGCAGCGTAGAAGTAGCGGGAGGCTACAATGAGCAGTTCTTC. Its translation: CASSVEVAGGYNEQFF.

The V call is TRBV5-1, the J call TRBJ2-7; D unclear. The CDR3 has 15 residues. From germline, CDR1 is SGHRS and CDR2 YFSETQ. The V and J ends lost 1 base and 4 bases respectively, with 15 bases between them. The CDR3 sequence: CASSLSPTEIYEQYF. For the CDR3, the DNA is TGCGCCAGCAGCTTGTCCCCCACAGAGATTTACGAGCAGTACTTC.

The V gene is TRBV4-1, the J gene TRBJ2-3, with D possibly matching TRBD2 (6 bases). The V end was cut by 5 bases, the J end by 4 bases, with 16 bases between. Germline loops: CDR1 MGHRA, CDR2 YSYEKL. There are 15 residues in the CDR3. This chain's CDR3 is CASSYLDGSADTQYF. In DNA form, the CDR3 reads TGCGCCAGCAGCTACCTTGACGGGAGTGCAGATACGCAGTATTTT.